These 11 T cell receptor beta chains share one sample of origin, sequenced in a study of beta chain features in type 1 diabetes. Expressed TCRB transcripts were sequenced because the entire RNA isolate underwent reverse transcription. Method: immunoSEQ multiplex PCR; TCRdb's copy keeps in-frame clones and lacks some. The sample has some 500,000 clones, about an eighth seen once. The sequencing sample was made of naive CD4+ T cells from blood. The receptors were sampled from a woman between 18 and 29 years old in good health.

In nucleotides, the CDR3 is TGTGCCAGCAGCCCGGGACAGGGTAGTGGCTACACCTTC. Residues: CASSPGQGSGYTF. This chain joins TRBV28 and TRBJ1-2; 9 nucleotides agree with TRBD1. Germline assignment: CDR1 MDHEN and CDR2 SYDVKM. The CDR3 length is 13 residues. Losses at the gene ends were 6 bases for V and 7 bases for J; bases not matched to a gene: 6.

The J gene is TRBJ2-3, the V gene TRBV11-2; no clear D. V was shortened by 0 bases and J by 0 bases, with 13 bases between the two germline ends. This CDR3 has 17 amino acids. Germline CDR1 reads SGHAT; CDR2 reads FQNNGV. CDR3 bases: TGTGCCAGCAGCTTAGATCCTCGGGTCCCTAGCACAGATACGCAGTATTTT. Amino acid sequence: CASSLDPRVPSTDTQYF.

The chain couples TRBV10-3 to TRBJ2-1; no definite D call. This CDR3 region has 11 residues. Germline V gene data show CDR1 as ENHRY and CDR2 as SYGVKD. The ends were cut back, 11 bases at V and 6 bases at J, with 11 bases in the middle. CDR3: CAVGFFNEQFF. In DNA form, the CDR3 reads TGTGCCGTCGGGTTTTTCAATGAGCAGTTCTTC.

The J gene is TRBJ2-1, the V gene TRBV4-1, with TRBD1 matching over 10 bases. V dropped 3 bases and J dropped 8; count of bases not matched to a gene: 10. The CDR3 is made up of 16 amino acids. The germline V gene encodes CDR1 MGHRA and CDR2 YSYEKL. CDR3 nucleotide sequence: TGCGCCAGCAGCCATCCCCGACAGGGGGCTTCCGATGAGCAGTTCTTC. Translated, it gives CASSHPRQGASDEQFF.

This clone came up a few times. This sequence joins TRBV28 and TRBJ1-2; weak D call: TRBD1 (6 bases). Germline assignment: CDR1 MDHEN and CDR2 SYDVKM. Trimming took 8 bases from V and 4 from J, leaving 14 bases between them. The CDR3 contains 13 residues. This CDR3 reads CASLDRRSYGYTF. Here the CDR3 DNA reads TGTGCCAGCCTTGACAGGCGGAGCTATGGCTACACCTTC.

This clone was detected a few times. J is TRBJ2-7 and V is TRBV9; no firm D call. Deletions cut 0 bases from V and 1 base from J, with 5 bases between. This CDR3 spans 13 amino acids. Germline lookup yields CDR1 SGDLS and CDR2 YYNGEE. CDR3 DNA: TGTGCCAGCAGCGTAGCGGCTTCCTACGAGCAGTACTTC. Protein product: CASSVAASYEQYF.

This clone has more than one count but fewer than ten. The chain employs TRBV7-2 and TRBJ2-5, with a possible D match to TRBD2 (6 bases). Looked up from germline, CDR1 is SGHTA and CDR2 is FQGNSA. The V gene lost 5 bases and the J gene lost 1 base, with 11 bases spanning the gap. The CDR3 is 14 residues long. This chain's CDR3 is CASSTQAGQETQYF. CDR3 sequence (DNA): TGTGCCAGCAGCACGCAAGCGGGCCAAGAGACCCAGTACTTC.

V is TRBV29-1 and J is TRBJ1-2; D may be TRBD1 (6 bases). The CDR3 runs 13 residues. V was clipped by 5 bases and J by 5 bases, with 15 bases between them. From germline, CDR1 is SQVTM and CDR2 ANQGSEA. CDR3 sequence (DNA): TGCAGCGTTTTGACAGGTTGGGGGTATGGCTACACCTTC. Protein: CSVLTGWGYGYTF.

CDR3 loop: CASSEALRGSGTQFF. CDR3 nucleotide sequence: TGTGCCAGCAGTGAAGCGCTTCGGGGTAGCGGGACGCAGTTCTTC. The chain couples TRBV2 to TRBJ2-1, with 8 nucleotides matching TRBD2. From germline, CDR1 is SNHLY and CDR2 FYNNEI. Trimming removed 0 bases from V and 12 bases from J; junction bases left unmatched: 10. CDR3 length: 15 residues.

This clone has just a few counts. The J gene is TRBJ1-2, the V gene TRBV9; D is uncertain. The CDR3 spans 16 residues. The V gene lost 3 bases and the J gene lost 3 bases, with 18 bases spanning the gap. The germline V gene encodes CDR1 SGDLS and CDR2 YYNGEE. CDR3 bases: TGTGCCAGCAGCGCGTCAGAGTCCCGATTCGACTATGGCTACACCTTC. Translation gives CASSASESRFDYGYTF.

This clone was observed a few times. The chain has TRBV6-1 and TRBJ2-6; D may correspond to TRBD1 or TRBD2 (6 bases each). The CDR3 has 17 amino acids. Germline loops: CDR1 MNHNS, CDR2 SASEGT. Trimming took 2 bases from V and 1 from J, leaving 12 bases between them. As DNA, the CDR3 is TGTGCCAGCAGTGAATACGGGGGCATTTCTGGGGCCAACGTCCTGACTTTC. This encodes CASSEYGGISGANVLTF.